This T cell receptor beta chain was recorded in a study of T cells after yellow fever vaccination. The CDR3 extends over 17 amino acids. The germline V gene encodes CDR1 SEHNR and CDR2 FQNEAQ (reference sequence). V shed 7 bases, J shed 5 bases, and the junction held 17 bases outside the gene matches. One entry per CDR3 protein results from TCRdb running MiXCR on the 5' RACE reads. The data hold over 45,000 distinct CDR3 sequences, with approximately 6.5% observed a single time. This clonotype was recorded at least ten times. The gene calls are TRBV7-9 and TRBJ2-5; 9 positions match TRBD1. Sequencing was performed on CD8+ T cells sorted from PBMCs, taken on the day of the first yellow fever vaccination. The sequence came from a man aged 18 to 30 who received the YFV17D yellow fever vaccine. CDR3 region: CASTPGQGFVRRETQYF. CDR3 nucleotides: TGTGCCAGCACACCGGGACAGGGCTTTGTTCGGCGGGAGACCCAGTACTTC.